A single sample gave rise to the 32 T cell receptor beta chains below, sequenced in a study of blood T cell repertoires in COVID-19 (TCRdb year 2020). Receptors were amplified or captured by the immunoSEQ multiplex PCR assay. TCRdb carries this immuneACCESS record with in-frame sequences only. Its versions omit some clonotypes, under half of them owing to an unresolved V gene in the studies checked, with the rest unexplained. The sample table records 95,000 to 120,000 clones; about 88% of these occur just once. Clones ranked in the top ten supply 8% to 9.5% of the sample. The sample was peripheral blood. These TCRs come from a woman aged 70-85 years who had recovered from COVID-19.

This clone was recorded only once. The chain links TRBV19 to TRBJ1-1; weak D call: TRBD1 (5 bases). This CDR3 contains 13 residues. V was clipped by 7 bases and J by 1 base, with 10 bases between them. In germline, CDR1 is LNHDA, CDR2 SQIVND (reference sequence). The CDR3 sequence is CASIGTPNTEAFF. CDR3 DNA: TGTGCCAGTATAGGGACTCCGAACACTGAAGCTTTCTTT.

The CDR3, as DNA: TGTGCCAGCAGTTCAACACCAGTCGAAGGCTACACCTTC. Translated, it gives CASSSTPVEGYTF. The genes are TRBV6-6 and TRBJ1-2; D remains ambiguous. This CDR3 spans 13 amino acids. Germline V gene sequence: CDR1 MNHNY, CDR2 SVGAGI (reference sequence). V was cut by 4 bases and J by 8 bases, with 14 bases left in between.

V gene TRBV7-9 combines with J gene TRBJ1-6; no clear D. V lost 1 base and J 11 bases, leaving 15 bases between the germline ends. The CDR3 has 15 amino acids. Germline V CDR1 and CDR2: SEHNR, FQNEAQ (reference sequence). CDR3 sequence (DNA): TGTGCCAGCAGCTTAGAAGTACAGCCAAATACACCCCTCCACTTT. Amino acids: CASSLEVQPNTPLHF.

In this sample, this clone turned up once. This chain connects TRBV5-1 to TRBJ2-7; 8 nucleotides match TRBD1. The ends lost 4 bases at V and 3 bases at J; junction bases unmatched: 3. This CDR3 is built from 13 residues. Germline V CDR1 and CDR2: SGHRS, YFSETQ. CDR3 nucleotides: TGCGCCAGCAGCGGCGGACAGGGCTACGAGCAGTACTTC. Its translation: CASSGGQGYEQYF.

Written as DNA, the CDR3 is TGTGCCATCGGGACAGGGGGCGGAAACATTCAGTACTTC. Amino acids: CAIGTGGGNIQYF. The J gene is TRBJ2-4, the V gene TRBV10-3; 12 bases are shared with TRBD1. The V gene's germline CDR1 is ENHRY and CDR2 SYGVKD. The V segment lost 8 bases and the J segment 6 bases; nucleotides outside the gene matches: 2. The CDR3 has 13 amino acids.

The chain combines TRBV7-2 with TRBJ2-3; maybe TRBD1 (5 bases). The V and J ends lost 8 bases and 0 bases respectively, with 9 bases between them. The CDR3 covers 13 residues. Germline V gives CDR1 SGHTA, CDR2 FQGNSA. The CDR3 reads CASVGRSTDTQYF. As DNA, the CDR3 is TGTGCCAGCGTGGGGCGTAGCACAGATACGCAGTATTTT.

J is TRBJ2-3 and V is TRBV18, with 7 positions matching TRBD2. This CDR3 contains 16 residues. The J segment lost 2 bases and the V segment lost 2 bases, leaving 7 bases of the junction unmatched. Germline assignment: CDR1 KGHSH and CDR2 LQKENI. CDR3 DNA: TGTGCCAGCTCACCAGTGGCTAGCGGACCCACAGATACGCAGTATTTT. It codes for CASSPVASGPTDTQYF.

The chain couples TRBV7-2 to TRBJ1-1; the D gene is possibly TRBD1 (6 bases). The germline gives CDR1 SGHTA, CDR2 FQGNSA. This CDR3 contains 14 residues. V lost 6 bases and J 2 bases, leaving 13 bases between the germline ends. The CDR3 sequence is CASSREGGNTEAFF. CDR3 nucleotide sequence: TGTGCCAGCAGTCGGGAGGGGGGCAACACTGAAGCTTTCTTT.

The gene calls are TRBV4-3 and TRBJ2-7; TRBD1 is a possible D gene (6 bases). The ends were cut back, 0 bases at V and 4 bases at J, with 13 bases in the middle. Per germline, CDR1 LGHNA and CDR2 YSLEER. The CDR3 spans 15 residues. The CDR3 protein is CASSQEWTAGYEQYF. The DNA of the CDR3 is TGCGCCAGCAGCCAAGAGTGGACAGCCGGATACGAGCAGTACTTC.

V and J are TRBV7-8 and TRBJ1-1; D ambiguous. Trimming left V 0 bases short and J 6 bases short, with 11 bases between. Germline CDR1 is SGHVS and CDR2 is FQNEAQ. CDR3 length: 14 residues. The CDR3 coding sequence is TGTGCCAGCAGCTTAGCCGGGTCTTACGCTGAAGCTTTCTTT. Translation: CASSLAGSYAEAFF.

The J gene is TRBJ2-3, the V gene TRBV5-1, with D possibly matching TRBD2 (6 bases). CDR3 length equals 16 residues. The V gene lost 0 bases and the J gene lost 1 base, with 12 bases spanning the gap. CDR1 is SGHRS, CDR2 YFSETQ, per germline. CDR3 nucleotides: TGCGCCAGCAGCTTGGCCGGCGGGATACGCACAGATACGCAGTATTTT. Translated: CASSLAGGIRTDTQYF.

For the CDR3, the DNA is TGTGCCTGGAGTGTAGGGGCACGGGTCCACAATCAGCCCCAGCATTTT. Translation: CAWSVGARVHNQPQHF. The chain carries TRBV30 and TRBJ1-5, with a tentative D call TRBD1 (5 bases). CDR1 GTSNPN and CDR2 SVGIG come from the germline V gene (reference sequence). Trimming took off 0 bases at V and 3 bases at J, with 15 bases between the two ends. The CDR3 length is 16 residues.

This chain connects TRBV19 to TRBJ2-7, with 9 bases aligning to TRBD2. Looked up from germline, CDR1 is LNHDA and CDR2 is SQIVND (reference sequence). The V gene end was trimmed by 7 bases and the J gene end by 0 bases; junction bases not matched to a gene: 16. The CDR3 contains 18 residues. CDR3 residues: CASTPQATSGLTSYEQYF. For the CDR3, the DNA is TGTGCCAGTACCCCACAGGCGACTAGCGGTCTTACCTCCTACGAGCAGTACTTC.

This clone was counted only a few times. V and J are TRBV29-1 and TRBJ2-3, with 9 bases lining up with TRBD2. The germline gives CDR1 SQVTM, CDR2 ANQGSEA. J lost 6 bases, V lost 0 bases, and 7 bases had no gene match. The CDR3 is 15 amino acids. Here the CDR3 reads CSVEDGLAWSDTQYF. In DNA, the CDR3 is TGCAGCGTTGAAGATGGACTAGCGTGGTCGGATACGCAGTATTTT.

This clone was found once. The chain is built from TRBV7-9 and TRBJ2-1; 10 nucleotides align to TRBD2. Germline values: CDR1 SEHNR, CDR2 FQNEAQ (reference sequence). With 5 bases clipped from V and 4 bases from J, the junction kept 17 bases outside the gene matches. CDR3 length equals 19 residues. The CDR3 loop reads CASSTPSTPLAGAYNEQFF. The CDR3 DNA sequence: TGTGCCAGCAGCACCCCAAGCACTCCCCTAGCGGGGGCTTACAATGAGCAGTTCTTC.

This clone showed up just a few times. The rearrangement uses TRBV2 and TRBJ1-6; D perhaps matches TRBD1 (6 bases). The length of the CDR3 is 12 residues. Germline CDR1 reads SNHLY; CDR2 reads FYNNEI. V was shortened by 5 bases and J by 10 bases, with 9 bases between the two germline ends. CDR3 residues: CASSRGGSPLHF. For the CDR3, the DNA is TGTGCCAGCAGTCGGGGGGGCTCACCCCTCCACTTT.

The chain combines TRBV28 with TRBJ2-7, with 9 positions matching TRBD2. Germline CDR1 MDHEN, CDR2 SYDVKM. V shed 3 bases and J 6 bases; nucleotides not matched to a gene: 6. This CDR3 contains 14 residues. The CDR3 nucleotides read TGTGCCAGCAGTTTGTACGCGGGAGGGTTCGAGCAGTACTTC. It specifies CASSLYAGGFEQYF.

The J gene is TRBJ2-6, the V gene TRBV5-1; 10 bases are shared with TRBD1. The CDR3 consists of 16 residues. Looked up from germline, CDR1 is SGHRS and CDR2 is YFSETQ. V shed 4 bases and J 0 bases; nucleotides not matched to a gene: 1. The CDR3 coding sequence is TGCGCCAGCAGCCGGGACAGGGGCTCTGGGGCCAACGTCCTGACTTTC. Translating gives CASSRDRGSGANVLTF.

The V call is TRBV7-8, the J call TRBJ1-5; perhaps TRBD1 as D (6 bases). CDR3 length: 17 amino acids. Germline CDR1 is SGHVS and CDR2 is FQNEAQ. The V end was cut by 4 bases, the J end by 0 bases, with 16 bases between. CDR3 DNA: TGTGCCAGCAGCTGGAGCAGGGGTTCGGGTAGCAATCAGCCCCAGCATTTT. As protein: CASSWSRGSGSNQPQHF.

V usage is TRBV7-9 and J usage is TRBJ2-2, with TRBD2 as a possible D gene (7 bases). Germline lookup yields CDR1 SEHNR and CDR2 FQNEAQ (reference sequence). CDR3 length: 16 residues. Deletions cut 5 bases from V and 3 bases from J, with 16 bases between. The CDR3 DNA sequence: TGTGCCAGCAGCCCGGATGGGGGGGGGCACACCGGGGAGCTGTTTTTT. It specifies CASSPDGGGHTGELFF.

The CDR3 reads CAWSDSGPEGYNEQFF. The CDR3 region has the DNA TGTGCCTGGAGTGACTCGGGACCGGAGGGGTACAATGAGCAGTTCTTC. The chain is built from TRBV30 and TRBJ2-1, with D tentatively TRBD2 (6 bases). V lost 1 base and J lost 4, with 17 bases in between. Per germline, CDR1 GTSNPN and CDR2 SVGIG (reference sequence). This CDR3 has 16 residues.

The chain recombines TRBV6-5 with TRBJ1-1; D possibly corresponds to TRBD1 (6 bases). This CDR3 spans 15 amino acids. Trimming took off 5 bases at V and 5 bases at J, with 18 bases between the two ends. Per the germline V gene, CDR1 is MNHEY and CDR2 is SVGAGI. CDR3 protein: CASSQLGGVWTEAFF. The CDR3 nucleotides are TGTGCCAGCAGTCAACTAGGGGGGGTGTGGACTGAAGCTTTCTTT.

J is TRBJ2-7 and V is TRBV28; 10 positions agree with TRBD2. Per the germline V gene, CDR1 is MDHEN and CDR2 is SYDVKM. The V and J ends lost 0 bases and 6 bases, in that order; junction bases with no gene match: 5. The CDR3 consists of 15 residues. The CDR3 protein is CASSLWTSGLSEQYF. CDR3 sequence (DNA): TGTGCCAGCAGTTTATGGACTAGCGGGTTGAGCGAGCAGTACTTC.

The chain has TRBV28 and TRBJ2-1; no clear D gene. This CDR3 region has 14 residues. Per germline, CDR1 MDHEN and CDR2 SYDVKM. Trimming took 5 bases from V and 4 from J, leaving 12 bases between them. The CDR3 spells CASSPPLRYNEQFF. In DNA, the CDR3 is TGTGCCAGCAGTCCCCCCCTACGATACAATGAGCAGTTCTTC.

The rearrangement links TRBV5-1 to TRBJ2-6; D not resolved. V lost 9 bases and J 4 bases, leaving 17 bases between the germline ends. The CDR3 has 15 amino acids. Germline values: CDR1 SGHRS, CDR2 YFSETQ. The DNA for the CDR3 is TGCGCCACCTCCACTGTAGGCGGCGGGGCCAACGTCCTGACTTTC. This translates into CATSTVGGGANVLTF.

CDR3 loop: CASSLEGAIGYTF. The CDR3 nucleotides read TGTGCCAGCAGTTTGGAGGGGGCGATAGGCTACACCTTC. The chain has TRBV12-3 or TRBV12-4 and TRBJ1-2, with TRBD1 matching 7 bases. The J segment lost 8 bases and the V segment lost 3 bases, leaving 6 bases of the junction unmatched. CDR3 length: 13 residues.

This rearrangement joins TRBV2 to TRBJ1-2; D may be TRBD1 (5 bases). Germline values: CDR1 SNHLY, CDR2 FYNNEI. The CDR3 has 13 amino acids. The ends were cut back, 4 bases at V and 2 bases at J, with 8 bases in the middle. CDR3 DNA: TGTGCCAGCAGTGTACAGGCGAACTATGGCTACACCTTC. It translates to CASSVQANYGYTF.

This rearrangement joins TRBV6-5 to TRBJ1-1; D gene uncertain. Germline CDR1 MNHEY, CDR2 SVGAGI. CDR3 length: 14 residues. Trimming stripped 4 bases from V and 0 bases from J, with 9 bases between. The DNA for the CDR3 is TGTGCCAGCAGTTGGGAGTTCATGAACACTGAAGCTTTCTTT. This sequence encodes CASSWEFMNTEAFF.

The rearrangement joins TRBV7-8 to TRBJ2-7; D possibly corresponds to TRBD2 (6 bases). V was clipped by 1 base and J by 0 bases, with 13 bases between them. The CDR3 is made up of 16 amino acids. Germline loops: CDR1 SGHVS, CDR2 FQNEAQ. CDR3 in amino acids: CASSLESGLPSYEQYF. CDR3 nucleotide sequence: TGTGCCAGCAGCTTAGAAAGCGGACTACCCTCCTACGAGCAGTACTTC.

The chain employs TRBV27 and TRBJ2-1; 8 bases are a match to TRBD2. Trimming removed 4 bases from V and 2 bases from J; junction bases left unmatched: 7. Germline values: CDR1 MNHEY, CDR2 SMNVEV (reference sequence). The CDR3 is 16 amino acids. CDR3 in amino acids: CASSSPSGGTYNEQFF. CDR3 nucleotide sequence: TGTGCCAGCAGTTCACCGAGCGGGGGCACCTACAATGAGCAGTTCTTC.

This chain connects TRBV6-2 or TRBV6-3 to TRBJ2-7; TRBD2 matches at 9 bases. J gave up 4 bases and V 2 bases, and 9 bases lay outside the gene matches. Germline V gene data show CDR1 as MNHEY and CDR2 as SVGEGT. The CDR3 runs to 16 residues. CDR3 DNA sequence: TGTGCCAGCAGTTACGAGTCGCTAGCGGGACGGTACGAGCAGTACTTC. It is translated as CASSYESLAGRYEQYF.

The table lists this clone with a count of one. The rearrangement links TRBV9 to TRBJ2-3, with 7 bases aligning to TRBD2. V trimming: 4 bases; J trimming: 0 bases; junction bases outside the gene matches: 8. In germline, CDR1 is SGDLS, CDR2 YYNGEE. This CDR3 contains 16 residues. The CDR3 loop reads CASSSGRGISTDTQYF. The CDR3 DNA reads TGTGCCAGCAGCTCCGGGCGGGGGATAAGCACAGATACGCAGTATTTT.